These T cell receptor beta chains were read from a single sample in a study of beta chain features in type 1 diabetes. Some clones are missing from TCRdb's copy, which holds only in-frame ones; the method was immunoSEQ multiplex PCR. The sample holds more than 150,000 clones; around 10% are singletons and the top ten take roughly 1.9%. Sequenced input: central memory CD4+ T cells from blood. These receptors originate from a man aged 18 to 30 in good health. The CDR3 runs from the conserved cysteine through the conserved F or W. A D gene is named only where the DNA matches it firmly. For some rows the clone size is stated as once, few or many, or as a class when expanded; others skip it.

cdr3_aa: CASSLVLGSYNEQFF
cdr3_nt: TGTGCCAGCAGCTTGGTGCTGGGTTCCTACAATGAGCAGTTCTTC
v_call: TRBV5-4
clone_size: few
j_call: TRBJ2-1
d_call: -

cdr3_aa: CSVVRGRGEQYF
cdr3_nt: TGCAGCGTTGTTCGGGGGCGCGGGGAGCAGTACTTC
v_call: TRBV29-1
clone_size: few
j_call: TRBJ2-7
d_call: -

cdr3_aa: CASSQQGPYEQYF
cdr3_nt: TGCGCCAGCAGTCAGCAGGGACCCTACGAGCAGTACTTC
v_call: TRBV5-1
clone_size: few
j_call: TRBJ2-7
d_call: -

cdr3_aa: CASSTGWGETQYF
cdr3_nt: TGTGCCAGCAGCACCGGGTGGGGAGAGACCCAGTACTTC
v_call: TRBV11-1
clone_size: -
j_call: TRBJ2-5
d_call: -

cdr3_aa: CASSVVAGNTEAFF
cdr3_nt: TGTGCCAGCAGCGTAGTGGCAGGAAACACTGAAGCTTTCTTT
v_call: TRBV9
clone_size: -
j_call: TRBJ1-1
d_call: -

cdr3_aa: CAWSGWTYGNTIYF
cdr3_nt: TGTGCCTGGAGTGGATGGACTTATGGAAACACCATATATTTT
v_call: TRBV30
clone_size: -
j_call: TRBJ1-3
d_call: -

cdr3_aa: CASSPTVF
cdr3_nt: TGTGCCAGCAGCCCCACTGTCTTC
v_call: TRBV7-8
clone_size: few
j_call: TRBJ2-7
d_call: -

cdr3_aa: CSVQWGSNQPQHF
cdr3_nt: TGCAGCGTTCAGTGGGGTAGCAATCAGCCCCAGCATTTT
v_call: TRBV29-1
clone_size: -
j_call: TRBJ1-5
d_call: -

cdr3_aa: CSVARSDTQYF
cdr3_nt: TGCAGCGTCGCACGTTCAGATACGCAGTATTTT
v_call: TRBV29-1
clone_size: -
j_call: TRBJ2-3
d_call: -

cdr3_aa: CASTTLDRGGGMPLHF
cdr3_nt: TGTGCCAGCACCACCCTCGATAGGGGTGGGGGAATGCCCCTCCACTTT
v_call: TRBV7-3
clone_size: -
j_call: TRBJ1-6
d_call: -

cdr3_aa: CASSSRVGEQYF
cdr3_nt: TGTGCCAGCAGCTCCCGGGTTGGGGAGCAGTACTTC
v_call: TRBV7-2
clone_size: -
j_call: TRBJ2-7
d_call: -

cdr3_aa: CASSPRQGGDEQYF
cdr3_nt: TGTGCCAGCAGCCCCAGACAGGGGGGCGACGAGCAGTACTTC
v_call: TRBV7-6
clone_size: -
j_call: TRBJ2-7
d_call: TRBD1

cdr3_aa: CASSWTGGAETQYF
cdr3_nt: TGTGCCAGCAGCTGGACAGGGGGGGCGGAGACCCAGTACTTC
v_call: TRBV5-4
clone_size: few
j_call: TRBJ2-5
d_call: TRBD1

cdr3_aa: CASSSTGDYYNEQFF
cdr3_nt: TGTGCCAGCAGCTCGACAGGGGATTACTACAATGAGCAGTTCTTC
v_call: TRBV7-3
clone_size: -
j_call: TRBJ2-1
d_call: TRBD1

cdr3_aa: CASSLADRRLEAFF
cdr3_nt: TGTGCCAGCAGCTTAGCGGACAGGCGGTTGGAGGCTTTCTTT
v_call: TRBV7-9
clone_size: few
j_call: TRBJ1-1
d_call: TRBD1

cdr3_aa: CASSVSGQGSNYGYTF
cdr3_nt: TGTGCCAGCAGTGTGTCGGGCCAGGGATCCAACTATGGCTACACCTTC
v_call: TRBV7-2
clone_size: few
j_call: TRBJ1-2
d_call: -

cdr3_aa: CASSHEKRETQYF
cdr3_nt: TGTGCCAGCAGCCACGAAAAGAGAGAGACCCAGTACTTC
v_call: TRBV7-2
clone_size: few
j_call: TRBJ2-5
d_call: -

cdr3_aa: CASSRTGIQYF
cdr3_nt: TGTGCCAGCAGTCGTACAGGGATTCAGTACTTC
v_call: TRBV27
clone_size: once
j_call: TRBJ2-4
d_call: -